These 4 T cell receptor beta chains share one sample of origin, sequenced in a study of blood T cell repertoires in COVID-19. The table came from immunoSEQ multiplex PCR; TCRdb's copy has only in-frame clones and leaves some out. The sample has over 200,000 clones; 87% are singletons. Sequencing used PBMCs or T cells enriched from blood (not recorded which). The receptors shown here come from a man under 40 who had recovered from COVID-19.

The rearrangement links TRBV19 to TRBJ1-2, with a possible D match to TRBD1 (6 bases). CDR3 length: 15 amino acids. Trimming pared 4 bases from V and 0 bases from J, leaving 12 bases between. Germline V lookup: CDR1 LNHDA, CDR2 SQIVND (reference sequence). This CDR3 reads CASSTQGTANYGYTF. The CDR3 coding sequence is TGTGCCAGTAGTACACAGGGAACGGCTAACTATGGCTACACCTTC.

The V and J genes are TRBV2 and TRBJ1-3, with D hard to call. The CDR3 length is 14 residues. V shed 5 bases and J shed 5 bases, with 13 bases lying between them. Germline V CDR1 and CDR2: SNHLY, FYNNEI. This chain's CDR3 is CASSFGDARNTIYF. CDR3 coding DNA: TGTGCCAGCAGTTTCGGGGATGCAAGAAACACCATATATTTT.

This sequence joins TRBV3-1 (or the pseudogene TRBV3-2) and TRBJ2-1; 7 bases line up with TRBD2. The CDR3 totals 16 residues. Germline loops: CDR1 LGHDT, CDR2 YNNKEL (reference sequence). V trimming: 1 base; J trimming: 3 bases; junction bases outside the gene matches: 6. The CDR3: CASSQAWGGVYNEQFF. CDR3 nucleotides: TGTGCCAGCAGCCAAGCCTGGGGGGGGGTCTACAATGAGCAGTTCTTC.

The V call is TRBV9, the J call TRBJ1-1, with D possibly matching TRBD1 (6 bases). Germline V CDR1 and CDR2: SGDLS, YYNGEE. Trimming pared 2 bases from V and 0 bases from J, leaving 11 bases between. The CDR3 loop spans 15 amino acids. The CDR3 nucleotides read TGTGCCAGCAGCGTCCGGGACACCTTGAACACTGAAGCTTTCTTT. This sequence encodes CASSVRDTLNTEAFF. The full variable domain, in which reference TRBV9 and TRBJ1-1 provide the parts outside the CDR3, is DSGVTQTPKHLITATGQRVTLRCSPRSGDLSVYWYQQSLDQGLQFLIQYYNGEERAKGNILERFSAQQFPDLHSELNLSSLELGDSALYFCASSVRDTLNTEAFFGQGTRLTVV.